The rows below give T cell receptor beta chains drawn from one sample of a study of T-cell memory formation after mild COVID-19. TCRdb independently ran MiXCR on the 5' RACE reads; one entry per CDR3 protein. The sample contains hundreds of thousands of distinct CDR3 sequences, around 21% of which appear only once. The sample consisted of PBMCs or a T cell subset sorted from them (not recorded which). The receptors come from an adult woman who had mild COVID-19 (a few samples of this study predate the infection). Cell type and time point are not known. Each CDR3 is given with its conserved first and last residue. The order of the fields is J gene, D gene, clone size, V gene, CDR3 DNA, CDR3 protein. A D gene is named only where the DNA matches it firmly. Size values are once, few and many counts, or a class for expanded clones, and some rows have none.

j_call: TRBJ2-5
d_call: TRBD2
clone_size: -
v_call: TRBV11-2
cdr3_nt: TGTGCCAGCAGCTTAAGGGGTAGCGGGGCTCAAGAGACCCAGTACTTC
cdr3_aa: CASSLRGSGAQETQYF

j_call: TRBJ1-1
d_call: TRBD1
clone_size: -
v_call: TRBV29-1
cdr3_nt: TGCAGCGTCAGAAGGTCGGGACAGGGAAATGTGAAGAACACTGAAGCTTTCTTT
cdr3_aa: CSVRRSGQGNVKNTEAFF

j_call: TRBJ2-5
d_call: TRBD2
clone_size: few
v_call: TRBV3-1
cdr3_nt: TGTGCCAGCAGCCAAGGTGGGCCTAGCGGGGTCCTCGGTGAGACCCAGTACTTC
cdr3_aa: CASSQGGPSGVLGETQYF

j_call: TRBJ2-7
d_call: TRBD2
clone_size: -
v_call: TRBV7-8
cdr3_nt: TGTGCCAGCAGCTTACCCGGCCCTAGCGGGGCCTACGAGCAGTACTTC
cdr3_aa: CASSLPGPSGAYEQYF

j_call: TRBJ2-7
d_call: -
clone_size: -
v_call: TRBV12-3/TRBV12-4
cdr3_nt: TGTGCCAGCAGTCCTTTAAACGGTGTCACCTACGAGCAGTACTTC
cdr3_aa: CASSPLNGVTYEQYF

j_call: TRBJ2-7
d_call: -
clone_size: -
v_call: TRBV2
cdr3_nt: TGTGCCAGCAGCTCGGGGGTACATAGACAGTACTTC
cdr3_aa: CASSSGVHRQYF

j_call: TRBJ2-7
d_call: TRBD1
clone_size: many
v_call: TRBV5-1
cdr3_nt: TGCGCCAGCAGCTTGGGACAGGGGAACGAGCAGTACTTC
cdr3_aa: CASSLGQGNEQYF

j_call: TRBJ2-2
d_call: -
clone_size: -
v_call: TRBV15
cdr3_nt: TGTGCCACCAGCGGGGACCCCTTGGGATTTAGAACCGGGGAGCTGTTTTTT
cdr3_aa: CATSGDPLGFRTGELFF

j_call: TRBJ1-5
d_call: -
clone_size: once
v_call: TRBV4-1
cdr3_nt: TGCGCCAGCAGCCAAGAAGGGGGGACCGCACCCCTACAGCCCCAGCATTTT
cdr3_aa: CASSQEGGTAPLQPQHF

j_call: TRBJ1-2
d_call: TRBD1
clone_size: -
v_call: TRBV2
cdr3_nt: TGTGCCAGCAGCGTAACAGGGGCCGCTGGCTACACCTTC
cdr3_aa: CASSVTGAAGYTF

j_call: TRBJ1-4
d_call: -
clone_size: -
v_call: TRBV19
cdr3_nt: TGTGCCAGTAGTATCCCCAGGGATGATGAAAAACTGTTTTTT
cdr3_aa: CASSIPRDDEKLFF

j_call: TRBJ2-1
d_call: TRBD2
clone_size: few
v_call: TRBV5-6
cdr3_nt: TGTGCCAGCAGCTTGGGTTGGTCCGGACTAGCGGGGAGGTACAATGAGCAGTTCTTC
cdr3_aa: CASSLGWSGLAGRYNEQFF

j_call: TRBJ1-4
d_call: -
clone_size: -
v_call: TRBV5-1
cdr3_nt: TGCGCCAGCAGAAACTCAATCTCAACTAATGAAAAACTGTTTTTT
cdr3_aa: CASRNSISTNEKLFF

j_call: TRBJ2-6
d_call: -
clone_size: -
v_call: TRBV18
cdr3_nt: TGTGCCAGCTCACCCCGGCCGTCATCTGGGGCCAACGTCCTGACTTTC
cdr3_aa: CASSPRPSSGANVLTF

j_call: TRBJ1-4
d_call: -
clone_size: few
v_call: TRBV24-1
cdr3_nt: TGTGCCTCATTAATATTAGGCAGGGGAACTAATGAAAAACTGTTTTTT
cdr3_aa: CASLILGRGTNEKLFF

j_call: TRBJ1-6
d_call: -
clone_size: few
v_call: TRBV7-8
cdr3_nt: TGTGCCAGCAGCTTACGAAGGCATTCACCCCTCCACTTT
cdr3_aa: CASSLRRHSPLHF

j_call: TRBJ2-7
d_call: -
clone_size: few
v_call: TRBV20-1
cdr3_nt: TGCAGTGCTAATCCCGGGGGAACCTACGAGCAGTACTTC
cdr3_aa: CSANPGGTYEQYF

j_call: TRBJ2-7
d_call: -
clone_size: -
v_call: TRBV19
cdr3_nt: TGTGCCAGCGGGACATCCTACGAGCAGTACTTC
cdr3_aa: CASGTSYEQYF

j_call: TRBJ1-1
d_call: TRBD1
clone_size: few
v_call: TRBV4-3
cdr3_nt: TGCGCCAGCAGCGAAGACAGGGTTGGATGGGCTGAAGCTTTCTTT
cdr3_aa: CASSEDRVGWAEAFF

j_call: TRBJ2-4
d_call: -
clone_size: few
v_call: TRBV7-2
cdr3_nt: TGTGCCAGCAGCTTAACCCCTTACGGGGGCCCAGCCAAAAACATTCAGTACTTC
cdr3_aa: CASSLTPYGGPAKNIQYF

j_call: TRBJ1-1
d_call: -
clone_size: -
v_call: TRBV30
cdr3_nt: TGTGCCTGGAGTGTTCTACAGGGTAGAACTGAAGCTTTCTTT
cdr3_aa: CAWSVLQGRTEAFF

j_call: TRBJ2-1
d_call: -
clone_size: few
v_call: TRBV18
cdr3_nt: TGTGCCAGCTCAGGGCCCGTTTACAATGAGCAGTTCTTC
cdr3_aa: CASSGPVYNEQFF

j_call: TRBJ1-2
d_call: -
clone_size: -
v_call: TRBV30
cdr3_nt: TGTGCCTGGGGGTTAGTTGGCTACACCTTC
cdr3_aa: CAWGLVGYTF

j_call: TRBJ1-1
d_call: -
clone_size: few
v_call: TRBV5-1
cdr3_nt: TGCGCCAGCAGCTTGGGCACCAACAATGCTGAAGCTTTCTTT
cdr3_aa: CASSLGTNNAEAFF

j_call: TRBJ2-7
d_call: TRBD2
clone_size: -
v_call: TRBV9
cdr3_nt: TGTGCCAGCAGCGTAGCAAGCGGGGGGCCCTACGAGCAGTACTTC
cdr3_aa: CASSVASGGPYEQYF

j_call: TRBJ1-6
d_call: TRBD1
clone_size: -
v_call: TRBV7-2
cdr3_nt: TGTGCCAGCAGCTTAGGACAGGGAAAAAATTCACCCCTCCACTTT
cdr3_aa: CASSLGQGKNSPLHF

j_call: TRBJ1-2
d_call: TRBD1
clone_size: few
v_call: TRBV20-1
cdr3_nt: TGCAGTGCAAACCGGGGACAGGGGGCGAGCTATGGCTACACCTTC
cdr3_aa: CSANRGQGASYGYTF

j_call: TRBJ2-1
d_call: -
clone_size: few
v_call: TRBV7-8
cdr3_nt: TGTGCCAGCAGCTTAACTAGCCTCGACTCCTACAATGAGCAGTTCTTC
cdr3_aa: CASSLTSLDSYNEQFF

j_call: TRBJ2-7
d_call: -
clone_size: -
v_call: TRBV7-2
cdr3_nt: TGTGCCAGCAGTTACCCTGGCCTAGTGGGCGAGCAGTACTTC
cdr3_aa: CASSYPGLVGEQYF

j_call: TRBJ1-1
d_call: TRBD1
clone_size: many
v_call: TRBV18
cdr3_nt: TGTGCCAGCTCACCCGAACAGGGGCGGAACACTGAAGCTTTCTTT
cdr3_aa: CASSPEQGRNTEAFF

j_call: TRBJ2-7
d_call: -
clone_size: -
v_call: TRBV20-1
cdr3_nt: TGCAGTGCTAGGGGCAGCAGGAGTAGCTTCTACGAGCAGTACTTC
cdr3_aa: CSARGSRSSFYEQYF

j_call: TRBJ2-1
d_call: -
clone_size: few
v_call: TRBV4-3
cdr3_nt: TGCGCCAGCAGCCCCGCCGCAGGCGCTTCGTACAATGAGCAGTTCTTC
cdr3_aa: CASSPAAGASYNEQFF

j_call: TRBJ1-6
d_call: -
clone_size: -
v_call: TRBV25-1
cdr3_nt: TGTGCCAGCAGTGCCGGCGTGGAGTTTAATTCACCCCTCCACTTT
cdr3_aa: CASSAGVEFNSPLHF

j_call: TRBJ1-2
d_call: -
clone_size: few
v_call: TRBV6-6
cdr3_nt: TGTGCCAGCAGTTCCACGGGGGACCTCTATGGCTACACCTTC
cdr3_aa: CASSSTGDLYGYTF

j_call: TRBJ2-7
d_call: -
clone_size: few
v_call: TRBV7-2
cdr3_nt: TGTGCCAGCAGCTTTTCCGGGGTAGGCTACGAGCAGTACTTC
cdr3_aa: CASSFSGVGYEQYF

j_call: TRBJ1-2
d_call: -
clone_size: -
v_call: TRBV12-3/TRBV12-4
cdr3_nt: TGTGCCAGCAGTCCTAGTCGGAGCTCCGTCCCTAGCTACACCTTC
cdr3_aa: CASSPSRSSVPSYTF

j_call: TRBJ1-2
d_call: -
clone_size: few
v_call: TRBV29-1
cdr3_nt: TGCAGCGGGAGAACAGGAGACTATGGCTACACCTTC
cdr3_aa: CSGRTGDYGYTF

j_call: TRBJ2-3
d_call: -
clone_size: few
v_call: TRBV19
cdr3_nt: TGTGCCAGTAAGTTCGGAGTTAGCACAGATACGCAGTATTTT
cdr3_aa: CASKFGVSTDTQYF

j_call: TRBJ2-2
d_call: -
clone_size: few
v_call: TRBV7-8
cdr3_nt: TGTGCCAGCGGACACAGCGAGGGGAACACCGGGGAGCTGTTTTTT
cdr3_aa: CASGHSEGNTGELFF

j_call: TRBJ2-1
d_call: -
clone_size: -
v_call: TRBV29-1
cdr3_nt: TGCAGCGGACGGGACGGGAATGAGCAGTTCTTC
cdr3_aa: CSGRDGNEQFF

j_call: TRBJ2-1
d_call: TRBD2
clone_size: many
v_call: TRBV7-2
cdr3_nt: TGTGCCAGCAGCTTCCTAGCGGGAGGGGACTACAATGAGCAGTTCTTC
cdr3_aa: CASSFLAGGDYNEQFF

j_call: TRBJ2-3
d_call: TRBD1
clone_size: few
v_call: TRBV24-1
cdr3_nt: TGTGCCACCAGTGATCCGGGGGGACAGGGATACACAGATACGCAGTATTTT
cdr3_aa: CATSDPGGQGYTDTQYF

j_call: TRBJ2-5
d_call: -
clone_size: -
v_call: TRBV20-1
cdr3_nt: TGCAGTGCTAGGAGGGCGGCGATGGGAGAGACCCAGTACTTC
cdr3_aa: CSARRAAMGETQYF

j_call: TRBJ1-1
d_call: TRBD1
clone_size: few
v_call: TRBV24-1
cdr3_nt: TGTGCCACAGCACAGGGGTCCGAAGCTTTCTTT
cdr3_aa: CATAQGSEAFF

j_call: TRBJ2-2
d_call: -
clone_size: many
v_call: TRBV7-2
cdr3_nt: TGTGCCAGCAGCTTAGGCGCCCTGGGTGGGGCCGGGGAGCTGTTTTTT
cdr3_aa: CASSLGALGGAGELFF

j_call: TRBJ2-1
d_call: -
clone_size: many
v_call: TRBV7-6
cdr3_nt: TGTGCCAGCAGCCGCGGACAATCCTACAATGAGCAGTTCTTC
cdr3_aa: CASSRGQSYNEQFF

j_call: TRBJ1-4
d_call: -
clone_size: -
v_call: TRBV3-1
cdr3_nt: TGTGCCAGCAGCCCCGGGGATCTAGCAACTAATGAAAAACTGTTTTTT
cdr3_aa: CASSPGDLATNEKLFF